This TCR beta chain was recovered during a study of control samples from healthy donors and cancer patients (dated by TCRdb to the early 2020s). Of note for this clone: Its antigen is not yet known.

The CDR3 spans 15 residues, from the cysteine through the phenylalanine. This entry keeps only the CDR3 DNA: 45 bases, framed from base 1. From V the trimming removes 3 bases and from J it removes 8 bases, while the gene matches leave 10 bases of the junction unaccounted for. CDR1 is given as MDHEN and CDR2 as SYDVKM, both from the germline V gene. The library was built by means of the immunoSEQ multiplex PCR assay. What TCRdb holds here is the immuneACCESS table cut down to in-frame rearrangements. Part of the clones is not present; checked against another copy, under half of the missing clones reflect an unresolved V gene, and the others are unexplained. This sample's table has entries for around 190,000 clones. The ten largest account for roughly 2% of the sample.

The chain uses TRBV28 and TRBJ2-1; TRBD1 aligns with 7 central bases. Sequencing was performed on blood. The TCR was taken from a woman aged 25-40 years in good health. DNA sequence: TGTGCCAGCAGTTTTGCAGGGACAGAGAAAGATGAGCAGTTCTTC. This sequence encodes CASSFAGTEKDEQFF.